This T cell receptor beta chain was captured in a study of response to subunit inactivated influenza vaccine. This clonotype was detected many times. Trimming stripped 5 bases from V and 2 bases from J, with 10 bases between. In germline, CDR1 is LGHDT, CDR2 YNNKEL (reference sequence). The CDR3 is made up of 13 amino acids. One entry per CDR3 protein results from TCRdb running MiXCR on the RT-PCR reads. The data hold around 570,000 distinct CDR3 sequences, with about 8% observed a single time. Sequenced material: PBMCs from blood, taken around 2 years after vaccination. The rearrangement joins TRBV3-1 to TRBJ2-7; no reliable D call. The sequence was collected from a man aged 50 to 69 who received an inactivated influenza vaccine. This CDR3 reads CASSIGRAYEQYF. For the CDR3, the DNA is TGTGCCAGCAGCATTGGCAGAGCCTACGAGCAGTACTTC.